One and the same sample provided the 30 T cell receptor beta chains below, sequenced in a study of blood T cell repertoires in COVID-19. Repertoires were generated with immunoSEQ multiplex PCR, while TCRdb's copy carries only in-frame clones and drops some. The sample yields 110,000 or so clones, over 75% seen once. Material for sequencing was peripheral blood. The source of these receptors is an older man with active or convalescent COVID-19.

CDR3 DNA sequence: TGTGCCAGCAGATATGAAGGCACTAGCGGGAGGGCCAAAAACATTCAGTACTTC. Its protein product is CASRYEGTSGRAKNIQYF. The chain recombines TRBV5-6 with TRBJ2-4, with 12 positions matching TRBD2. There are 18 residues in the CDR3. V trimming: 5 bases; J trimming: 1 base; junction bases outside the gene matches: 10. CDR1 and CDR2 from the germline V gene are SGHDT and YYEEEE.

The V and J genes are TRBV18 and TRBJ1-4; the match to TRBD1 covers 9 bases. CDR3 size: 16 residues. Trimming cost V 3 bases and J 8 bases; bases outside gene matches: 10. The germline gives CDR1 KGHSH, CDR2 LQKENI. The CDR3 nucleotides are TGTGCCAGCTCACCCACTCCACAGGGGGCTCGAGAAAAACTGTTTTTT. Amino acids: CASSPTPQGAREKLFF.

This chain joins TRBV5-1 and TRBJ1-6; possible D gene TRBD1, 5 bases. The CDR3 is 15 residues long. Germline V gene data show CDR1 as SGHRS and CDR2 as YFSETQ. V was cut by 4 bases and J by 9 bases, with 17 bases left in between. CDR3 sequence: CASSGSGTGGSPLHF. For the CDR3, the DNA is TGCGCCAGCAGCGGATCCGGGACTGGGGGTTCACCCCTCCACTTT.

V and J are TRBV2 and TRBJ2-1, with 8 bases aligning to TRBD1. V trimming: 3 bases; J trimming: 8 bases; junction bases outside the gene matches: 9. Germline assignment: CDR1 SNHLY and CDR2 FYNNEI. This CDR3 has 15 amino acids. The CDR3 region has the DNA TGTGCCAGCAGTGATCTGGACAGGGTTGCCCATGAGCAGTTCTTC. Its translation is CASSDLDRVAHEQFF.

This clone turned up a few times. V usage is TRBV6-5 and J usage is TRBJ2-7; 7 nucleotides align to TRBD1. V lost 7 bases to trimming and J lost 2 bases; unmatched junction nucleotides: 5. Germline V gene sequence: CDR1 MNHEY, CDR2 SVGAGI. This CDR3 spans 13 amino acids. The DNA of the CDR3 is TGTGCCAGCATAAGACAGGGCCCCTACGAGCAGTACTTC. Residues: CASIRQGPYEQYF.

In regard to this clone: The same CDR3 also results from other DNA sequences found in this sample. The rearrangement joins TRBV6-5 to TRBJ1-4; D is perhaps TRBD1 (5 bases). There are 13 residues in the CDR3. Germline-derived CDR1 and CDR2 are MNHEY and SVGAGI. The V end was cut by 9 bases, the J end by 3 bases, with 11 bases between. CDR3 in amino acids: CASVRGANEKLFF. Here the CDR3 DNA reads TGTGCCAGTGTGCGGGGGGCTAATGAAAAACTGTTTTTT.

The V gene is TRBV10-3, the J gene TRBJ2-4; possible D gene TRBD2, 6 bases. The germline CDR1 and CDR2 sequences are ENHRY and SYGVKD. The CDR3 consists of 16 residues. Trimming took off 0 bases at V and 1 base at J, with 10 bases between the two ends. For the CDR3, the DNA is TGTGCCATCAGTGAGTCGAGTGGGGGGGCCAAAAACATTCAGTACTTC. Protein sequence: CAISESSGGAKNIQYF.

The rearrangement uses TRBV27 and TRBJ2-1; 7 bases agree with TRBD2. This CDR3 region has 15 residues. Per germline, CDR1 MNHEY and CDR2 SMNVEV (reference sequence). Germline trimming cut 3 bases from V and 8 bases from J; bases unmatched to any gene: 10. The CDR3 here is CASSFQRDGSDEQFF. The CDR3 nucleotides are TGTGCCAGCAGTTTTCAGCGGGATGGGTCGGATGAGCAGTTCTTC.

This sequence joins TRBV30 and TRBJ2-7; 7 positions agree with TRBD1. Germline V gene data show CDR1 as GTSNPN and CDR2 as SVGIG (reference sequence). With 5 bases clipped from V and 4 bases from J, the junction kept 11 bases outside the gene matches. The CDR3 loop spans 14 amino acids. DNA for the CDR3: TGTGCCTGGGGCCGGGACAGAATTGCGTACGAGCAGTACTTC. Protein product: CAWGRDRIAYEQYF. The full variable domain, in which reference TRBV30 and TRBJ2-7 provide the parts outside the CDR3, is SQTIHQWPATLVQPVGSPLSLECTVEGTSNPNLYWYRQAAGRGLQLLFYSVGIGQISSEVPQNLSASRPQDRQFILSSKKLLLSDSGFYLCAWGRDRIAYEQYFGPGTRLTVT.

The chain recombines TRBV6-5 with TRBJ1-5; no clear D gene. This CDR3 contains 13 residues. Trimming removed 2 bases at V and 6 bases at J, with 8 bases between. Germline V gene lookup returns CDR1 MNHEY and CDR2 SVGAGI. The DNA for the CDR3 is TGTGCCAGCAGTTACCTCGGAGGTCAGCCCCAGCATTTT. This gives the protein CASSYLGGQPQHF.

The V call is TRBV5-6, the J call TRBJ1-2; the match to TRBD1 covers 7 bases. This CDR3 contains 15 residues. Trimming removed 5 bases from V and 4 bases from J; junction bases left unmatched: 11. The germline CDR1 and CDR2 sequences are SGHDT and YYEEEE. The DNA for the CDR3 is TGTGCCAGCAGGACCGGGACAGCGAGTTCCTATGGCTACACCTTC. Its protein is CASRTGTASSYGYTF.

The chain recombines TRBV19 with TRBJ2-2, with 9 bases that match TRBD1. The CDR3 is 16 amino acids. CDR1 LNHDA and CDR2 SQIVND come from the germline V gene (reference sequence). J was trimmed by 3 bases and V by 7 bases; bases with no gene match: 9. The CDR3 is CASKRQGGWDTGELFF. CDR3 DNA sequence: TGTGCCAGTAAGCGACAGGGGGGTTGGGACACCGGGGAGCTGTTTTTT. Filled out from reference TRBV19 and TRBJ2-2, the complete variable domain reads DGGITQSPKYLFRKEGQNVTLSCEQNLNHDAMYWYRQDPGQGLRLIYYSQIVNDFQKGDIAEGYSVSREKKESFPLTVTSAQKNPTAFYLCASKRQGGWDTGELFFGEGSRLTVL.

CDR3 sequence (DNA): TGTGCCATCAGTGAGCGACAGAATTACGAGCAGTACTTC. It codes for CAISERQNYEQYF. The genes are TRBV10-3 and TRBJ2-7; possibly TRBD1 for D (5 bases). The CDR3 is 13 residues long. V lost 2 bases, J lost 4 bases, and 9 bases lay in between. Germline loops: CDR1 ENHRY, CDR2 SYGVKD.

The chain recombines TRBV7-2 with TRBJ1-1; D gene unclear. V was shortened by 5 bases and J by 1 base, with 8 bases between the two germline ends. Germline lookup yields CDR1 SGHTA and CDR2 FQGNSA. The CDR3 runs 13 residues. DNA of the CDR3: TGTGCCAGCAGCGAGACACCGAACACTGAAGCTTTCTTT. This sequence encodes CASSETPNTEAFF. Supplemented by reference TRBV7-2 and TRBJ1-1, the full variable domain reads GAGVSQSPSNKVTEKGKDVELRCDPISGHTALYWYRQSLGQGLEFLIYFQGNSAPDKSGLPSDRFSAERTGGSVSTLTIQRTQQEDSAVYLCASSETPNTEAFFGQGTRLTVV.

The CDR3 spells CASTPPTSYEQYF. The CDR3 DNA sequence: TGTGCCAGCACCCCCCCTACCTCCTACGAGCAGTACTTC. The chain couples TRBV28 to TRBJ2-7; D remains unclear. Germline V CDR1 and CDR2: MDHEN, SYDVKM. The CDR3 has 13 amino acids. Trimming stripped 7 bases from V and 0 bases from J, with 10 bases between. Variable domain in full (rest from reference TRBV28 and TRBJ2-7): DVKVTQSSRYLVKRTGEKVFLECVQDMDHENMFWYRQDPGLGLRLIYFSYDVKMKEKGDIPEGYSVSREKKERFSLILESASTNQTSMYLCASTPPTSYEQYFGPGTRLTVT.

The V and J genes are TRBV9 and TRBJ1-2; D remains unclear. This CDR3 spans 14 amino acids. In germline, CDR1 is SGDLS, CDR2 YYNGEE. The germline V and J ends were trimmed by 5 bases and 4 bases, with 15 bases remaining between them. CDR3 amino acids: CASSRSPASYGYTF. The CDR3 region has the DNA TGTGCCAGCAGTAGGAGCCCGGCATCCTATGGCTACACCTTC.

This clone occurred a few times. The CDR3 bases are TGTGCCAGCCATACCTCGGGCGGAGGGGGCATTCAGCCCCAGCATTTT. The encoded protein is CASHTSGGGGIQPQHF. This chain joins TRBV7-8 and TRBJ1-5, with TRBD1 identical over 7 bases. The CDR3 extends over 16 amino acids. Trimming cost V 8 bases and J 6 bases; bases outside gene matches: 16. Germline-derived CDR1 and CDR2 are SGHVS and FQNEAQ.

The chain uses TRBV10-3 and TRBJ2-2; TRBD2 matches at 9 bases. The CDR3 runs 15 residues. CDR1 is ENHRY, CDR2 SYGVKD, per germline. V lost 7 bases to trimming and J lost 4 bases; unmatched junction nucleotides: 7. This CDR3 is CAIKTSGESTGELFF. The CDR3, as DNA: TGTGCCATCAAGACTAGCGGAGAGAGCACCGGGGAGCTGTTTTTT.

CDR3: CASSVGSGSGTDTQYF. CDR3 in DNA: TGTGCCAGCAGCGTAGGGAGCGGGAGCGGCACAGATACGCAGTATTTT. The chain couples TRBV9 to TRBJ2-3, with TRBD2 matching over 8 bases. This CDR3 contains 16 residues. V lost 0 bases, J lost 1 base, and 4 bases stayed unmatched. Germline-derived CDR1 and CDR2 are SGDLS and YYNGEE. Full variable domain (remainder filled in from reference TRBV9 and TRBJ2-3): DSGVTQTPKHLITATGQRVTLRCSPRSGDLSVYWYQQSLDQGLQFLIQYYNGEERAKGNILERFSAQQFPDLHSELNLSSLELGDSALYFCASSVGSGSGTDTQYFGPGTRLTVL.

V and J are TRBV6-5 and TRBJ1-6; D is uncertain. V was cut by 0 bases and J by 5 bases, with 11 bases left in between. This CDR3 comprises 16 residues. CDR1 and CDR2 (germline): MNHEY, SVGAGI. This CDR3 reads CASSYSGPGNNSPLHF. The CDR3 nucleotides read TGTGCCAGCAGTTACTCTGGTCCCGGGAATAATTCACCCCTCCACTTT.

This chain uses TRBV10-3 with TRBJ2-5; possible D gene TRBD1, 5 bases. Deletions cut 4 bases from V and 2 bases from J, with 11 bases between. The CDR3 totals 14 residues. Looked up from germline, CDR1 is ENHRY and CDR2 is SYGVKD. The CDR3 nucleotides read TGTGCCATCAGTGTGGGGCAGAAGCAAGAGACCCAGTACTTC. Amino acids: CAISVGQKQETQYF.

CDR3 nucleotide sequence: TGCGCCAGTCTGGCGGGTACGGGCACCGGGGAGCTGTTTTTT. It encodes CASLAGTGTGELFF. J is TRBJ2-2 and V is TRBV5-1; maybe TRBD2 (5 bases). CDR3 size: 14 residues. Germline V gene lookup returns CDR1 SGHRS and CDR2 YFSETQ. V gave up 8 bases and J gave up 4 bases, with 15 bases separating them.

This clone was counted between two and nine times. J is TRBJ2-7 and V is TRBV11-3; D may be TRBD1 (6 bases). Deletions cut 1 base from V and 4 bases from J, with 11 bases between. Germline lookup yields CDR1 SGHNT and CDR2 YENEEA. The CDR3 consists of 14 residues. Here the CDR3 reads CASSLGQDIYEQYF. The CDR3 DNA sequence: TGTGCCAGCAGCTTAGGACAGGACATTTACGAGCAGTACTTC. Complete variable domain (other parts from reference TRBV11-3 and TRBJ2-7): EAGVVQSPRYKIIEKKQPVAFWCNPISGHNTLYWYLQNLGQGPELLIRYENEEAVDDSQLPKDRFSAERLKGVDSTLKIQPAELGDSAVYLCASSLGQDIYEQYFGPGTRLTVT.

The chain recombines TRBV15 with TRBJ2-7; 7 nucleotides match TRBD2. Unmatched junction bases numbered 7, after V lost 2 bases and J lost 3 bases. Looked up from germline, CDR1 is LNHNV and CDR2 is YYDKDF (reference sequence). The CDR3 is 15 residues long. In DNA, the CDR3 is TGTGCCACCAGCAGAAAAGGCGGGACTATCTACGAGCAGTACTTC. The encoded protein is CATSRKGGTIYEQYF.

The V and J genes are TRBV5-1 and TRBJ1-5, with TRBD1 as a possible D gene (5 bases). The V end lost 2 bases, the J end lost 5 bases, and 14 bases lay between the germline ends. The CDR3 totals 15 residues. Germline V gives CDR1 SGHRS, CDR2 YFSETQ. CDR3 in amino acids: CASSLLGGDDQPQHF. In DNA form, the CDR3 reads TGCGCCAGCAGCTTACTGGGGGGAGACGATCAGCCCCAGCATTTT. Full variable domain (remainder filled in from reference TRBV5-1 and TRBJ1-5): KAGVTQTPRYLIKTRGQQVTLSCSPISGHRSVSWYQQTPGQGLQFLFEYFSETQRNKGNFPGRFSGRQFSNSRSEMNVSTLELGDSALYLCASSLLGGDDQPQHFGDGTRLSIL.

The chain has TRBV27 and TRBJ1-5; a weak D match, TRBD1 (5 bases). Germline V lookup: CDR1 MNHEY, CDR2 SMNVEV (reference sequence). There are 14 residues in the CDR3. V was cut by 3 bases and J by 4 bases, with 10 bases left in between. CDR3 amino acids: CASSFRTSNQPQHF. DNA for the CDR3: TGTGCCAGCAGTTTCCGGACATCGAATCAGCCCCAGCATTTT.

V gene TRBV28 combines with J gene TRBJ2-1, with 8 bases aligning to TRBD1. J was trimmed by 15 bases and V by 5 bases; bases with no gene match: 18. CDR3 length: 15 amino acids. From germline, CDR1 is MDHEN and CDR2 SYDVKM. The CDR3: CASSPDRGIGSQWFF. The CDR3 nucleotides read TGTGCCAGCAGTCCCGACAGGGGAATCGGGAGTCAATGGTTCTTC. The entire variable domain, with the rest obtained from reference TRBV28 and TRBJ2-1, is as follows: DVKVTQSSRYLVKRTGEKVFLECVQDMDHENMFWYRQDPGLGLRLIYFSYDVKMKEKGDIPEGYSVSREKKERFSLILESASTNQTSMYLCASSPDRGIGSQWFFGPGTRLTVL.

V is TRBV4-1 and J is TRBJ2-7; 8 bases map to TRBD1. Trimming at V came to 4 bases and at J to 5 bases, leaving 7 bases not matched to a gene. Germline CDR1 MGHRA, CDR2 YSYEKL. CDR3 length equals 14 residues. The CDR3 DNA reads as TGCGCCAGCAGCCCGGGACAGGTAGGAGACGAGCAGTACTTC. It translates to CASSPGQVGDEQYF.

This clone was detected ten times or more. J is TRBJ2-7 and V is TRBV19; D is uncertain. CDR1 is LNHDA and CDR2 is SQIVND in the germline V gene (reference sequence). This CDR3 is 15 amino acids long. V was trimmed by 5 bases and J by 3 bases, leaving 17 bases between them. CDR3 nucleotides: TGTGCCAGTAGTCCCACAAGCGCGTTAGACTACGAGCAGTACTTC. This codes for CASSPTSALDYEQYF.

The CDR3 nucleotides read TGCGCCAGCAGCTTTGGGTACGGGGGAGCTAATGAAAAACTGTTTTTT. It translates to CASSFGYGGANEKLFF. V usage is TRBV5-1 and J usage is TRBJ1-4; tentatively, D is TRBD1 (5 bases). CDR3 length: 16 amino acids. With 2 bases removed from V and 3 bases from J, the gap between germline ends came to 14 bases. Germline values: CDR1 SGHRS, CDR2 YFSETQ.